This T cell receptor beta chain stems from a study of T cells in Graves' hyperthyroidism and ophthalmopathy. The investigators amplified TCR beta CDR3 regions from RNA transcripts. First-round RT-PCR targeting the TCR CDR3 was performed with the HTBI primer set. TCRdb passed the multiplex PCR reads through MiXCR, listing each CDR3 protein once. This repertoire shows approximately 600,000 distinct CDR3 sequences, less than 25% found once; its top ten account for about 34%. The CDR3 is made up of 15 amino acids. With V trimmed by 0 bases and J by 6 bases, 4 bases remained unmatched. The table lists this clonotype with many counts.

This chain links TRBV12-3 or TRBV12-4 with TRBJ1-4; 7 bases are a match to TRBD1. Specimen: blood. This sequence originates from a man aged 25 to 45 with Graves' ophthalmopathy. CDR3 region: CASSLAGTGDEKLFF. CDR3 coding DNA: TGTGCCAGCAGTTTAGCGGGAACAGGGGATGAAAAACTGTTTTTT.